This T cell receptor beta chain derives from a study of shared clonotypes between healthy human individuals. As for the study in general: CD4 naive cells filled three plates per donor, CD4 memory three, CD8 naive two and CD8 memory one. Overall study results and limits: What rarefaction showed was incomplete sorted-subset sequencing despite large depth.

Naive CD8 isolation took CD45RO-negative cells positively selected for CCR7 and excluded terminally differentiated effector memory CD45RA+ cells. Method: immunoSEQ multiplex PCR; TCRdb's copy keeps in-frame clones and lacks some. In the table there are about 2 million clones, about 95% of which are singletons. This clone was observed a few times. No antigen is known for it. V was cut by 4 bases and J by 4 bases, with 16 bases left in between. CDR1 and CDR2 (germline): SEHNR, FQNEAQ (reference sequence). The CDR3 covers 15 residues. Specimen: naive CD8+ T cells sorted from blood. The chain is built from TRBV7-9 and TRBJ2-5; D is possibly TRBD2 (5 bases). The source of this sequence is a man aged 18 to 30 in good health. The chain's CDR3 is CASSSGRSRVETQYF. The DNA for the CDR3 is TGTGCCAGCAGCTCCGGTCGGTCGAGGGTAGAGACCCAGTACTTC.